The subject of this entry is one T cell receptor beta chain. Its specificity is unknown. CDR1 LGHNA and CDR2 YNFKEQ come from the germline V gene. V was shortened by 0 bases and J by 2 bases, with 7 bases between the two germline ends. The CDR3 is 14 amino acids. The sample originates from a study of cytomegalovirus exposure and HLA in healthy donors. Findings and caveats of the study: Prior analysis indicated that the majority of TCR beta V segments exhibited productivity approximately 87% or approximately 30% of the time. A later examination showed that TCR association rates differed by HLA locus, with DRB1 most and HLA-C fewest.

PCR amplification relied on 60 Vbeta primers (plus 13 Jbeta primers). TCRdb's copy holds only in-frame clones and misses some; the assay was immunoSEQ multiplex PCR. The table includes about 99,000 clones, more than 75% detected once. This clonotype originated in a woman aged 40 to 50 in good health and CMV-seronegative. The specimen sequenced was PBMCs. The chain is built from TRBV4-2 and TRBJ1-2; D uncertain. CDR3 protein: CASSQEYLNYGYTF. The CDR3 nucleotides read TGTGCCAGCAGCCAAGAGTACCTAAACTATGGCTACACCTTC.